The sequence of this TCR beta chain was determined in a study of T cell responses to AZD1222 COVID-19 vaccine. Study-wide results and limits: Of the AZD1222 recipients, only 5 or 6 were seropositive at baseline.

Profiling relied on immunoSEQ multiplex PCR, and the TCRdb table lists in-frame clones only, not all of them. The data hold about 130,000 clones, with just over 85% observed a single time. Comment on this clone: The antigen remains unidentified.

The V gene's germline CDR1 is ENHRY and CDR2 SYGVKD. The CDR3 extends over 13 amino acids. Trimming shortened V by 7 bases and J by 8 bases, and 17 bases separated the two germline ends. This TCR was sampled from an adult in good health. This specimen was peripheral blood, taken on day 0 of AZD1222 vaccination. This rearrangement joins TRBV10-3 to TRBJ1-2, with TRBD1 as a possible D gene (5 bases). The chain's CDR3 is CAIKFDSALGYTF. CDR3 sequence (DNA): TGTGCCATCAAGTTCGACAGCGCCCTCGGCTACACCTTC.